This is a list of T cell receptor beta chains from one sample in a study of vaccination effects on CD4 cells after COVID-19. Their antigens remain unidentified. Only in-frame clones appear in the TCRdb table, and some are missing; sequencing was by immunoSEQ multiplex PCR. The table lists under 80,000 clones, roughly 79% of them singletons. The input for sequencing was CD4+ T cells from PBMCs cultured with SARS-CoV-2 spike peptides, taken before COVID-19 vaccination. Every receptor here comes from a human donor who received a COVID-19 vaccine. Each CDR3 is given with its conserved first and last residue. Each record gives: clone size, D gene, V gene, J gene, CDR3 DNA, CDR3 protein. The D gene is left open where the match is weak. Clone size is given for some rows only: seen once, a few or many times, or a class if the clone is expanded.

size: NA; D: NA; V: TRBV19; J: TRBJ1-3; DNA: TGTGCCAGTAGTATGGGTTTTCTAGGGGACTACTCTGGAAACACCATATATTTT; CDR3: CASSMGFLGDYSGNTIYF
size: NA; D: NA; V: TRBV5-1; J: TRBJ1-4; DNA: TGCGCCAGCAGCTTGTTTGGGAACAACGAAAAACTGTTTTTT; CDR3: CASSLFGNNEKLFF
size: NA; D: NA; V: TRBV7-8; J: TRBJ2-2; DNA: TGTGCCAGCAGCCGGAATGGGAGGGAGCTGTTTTTT; CDR3: CASSRNGRELFF
size: NA; D: NA; V: TRBV6-6; J: TRBJ2-3; DNA: TGTGCCAGCAGTTACACCAGAGCCTCCACAGATACGCAGTATTTT; CDR3: CASSYTRASTDTQYF
size: NA; D: TRBD2; V: TRBV5-6; J: TRBJ2-2; DNA: TGTGCCAGCAGCGCGCCGGGACTAGCGGGGAACACCGGGGAGCTGTTTTTT; CDR3: CASSAPGLAGNTGELFF
size: NA; D: TRBD1; V: TRBV19; J: TRBJ1-6; DNA: TGTGCCAGTAGTTCTTACAGGGGACCCCGTAATTCACCCCTCCACTTT; CDR3: CASSSYRGPRNSPLHF
size: NA; D: NA; V: TRBV20-1; J: TRBJ2-1; DNA: TGCAGTGCTAGTAAGTGGGGCAGGGGATCGTACGAGCAGTTCTTC; CDR3: CSASKWGRGSYEQFF
size: NA; D: TRBD1; V: TRBV3-1/TRBV3-2; J: TRBJ2-2; DNA: TGTGCCAGCAGCCTCCAGGGGGCTTTTAACACCGGGGAGCTGTTTTTT; CDR3: CASSLQGAFNTGELFF
size: NA; D: TRBD1; V: TRBV19; J: TRBJ1-1; DNA: TGTGCCAGTCGGACAGGCGTCTTGAACACTGAAGCTTTCTTT; CDR3: CASRTGVLNTEAFF
size: once; D: NA; V: TRBV4-1; J: TRBJ1-3; DNA: TGCGCCAGCAGCCAGCCCCGACACGGGAGGGGAAACACCATATATTTT; CDR3: CASSQPRHGRGNTIYF
size: NA; D: TRBD1; V: TRBV11-2; J: TRBJ1-1; DNA: TGTGCCAGCAGTACAGAAGGGACAGCTATGAACACTGAAGCTTTCTTT; CDR3: CASSTEGTAMNTEAFF
size: NA; D: TRBD1; V: TRBV3-1/TRBV3-2; J: TRBJ1-3; DNA: TGTGCCAGCAGCCAGCGACAGGGGGTTCCTGGAAACACCATATATTTT; CDR3: CASSQRQGVPGNTIYF
size: NA; D: NA; V: TRBV4-3; J: TRBJ1-4; DNA: TGCGCCAGCAGCTCGACCGGGACAACTAATGAAAAACTGTTTTTT; CDR3: CASSSTGTTNEKLFF
size: NA; D: NA; V: TRBV9; J: TRBJ2-3; DNA: TGTGCCAGCAGCGTAGACAACATCGATACGCAGTATTTT; CDR3: CASSVDNIDTQYF
size: NA; D: TRBD1; V: TRBV5-6; J: TRBJ1-5; DNA: TGTGCCAGCAGCCCATACAGGGGAGGACAGCCCCAGCATTTT; CDR3: CASSPYRGGQPQHF
size: NA; D: TRBD1; V: TRBV6-5; J: TRBJ1-2; DNA: TGTGCCAGCAGTTACTCAGGGCGGGACAGGCCCCCTAGCTACACCTTC; CDR3: CASSYSGRDRPPSYTF
size: NA; D: NA; V: TRBV5-1; J: TRBJ1-2; DNA: TGCGCCAGCAGCTTGGTCTCCGGGCCTGAGGGCTATGGCTACACCTTC; CDR3: CASSLVSGPEGYGYTF
size: NA; D: TRBD1; V: TRBV5-4; J: TRBJ2-1; DNA: TGTGCCAGCCTTGGCAGGGGGATAGGTCCCTACAATGAGCAGTTCTTC; CDR3: CASLGRGIGPYNEQFF
size: NA; D: TRBD2; V: TRBV6-2/TRBV6-3; J: TRBJ2-1; DNA: TGTGCCAGCAGTTCCCCGTTAGCGGGGGCGTACAATGAGCAGTTCTTC; CDR3: CASSSPLAGAYNEQFF
size: NA; D: NA; V: TRBV7-2; J: TRBJ1-3; DNA: TGTGCCAGCAGCTTACAAGGAAACACCATATATTTT; CDR3: CASSLQGNTIYF
size: NA; D: NA; V: TRBV30; J: TRBJ2-3; DNA: TGTGCCTGGAGTGACCGACTAGGAACGCAGTATTTT; CDR3: CAWSDRLGTQYF
size: NA; D: NA; V: TRBV19; J: TRBJ1-4; DNA: TGTGCCAGTAGTACCTCATTGTCTAATGAAAAACTGTTTTTT; CDR3: CASSTSLSNEKLFF
size: NA; D: TRBD1; V: TRBV28; J: TRBJ1-2; DNA: TGTGCCAGCCTACCGGGACAGGGGTCGGGTGGCTACACCTTC; CDR3: CASLPGQGSGGYTF
size: NA; D: NA; V: TRBV5-6; J: TRBJ2-1; DNA: TGTGCCAGCAGCACCCGGACAGGGAGGGGGTTCTTC; CDR3: CASSTRTGRGFF
size: NA; D: NA; V: TRBV6-4; J: TRBJ1-6; DNA: TGTGCCAGCAGTGCAAAAACAGGGATTTCACCCCTCCACTTT; CDR3: CASSAKTGISPLHF
size: NA; D: NA; V: TRBV12-3/TRBV12-4; J: TRBJ2-3; DNA: TGTGCCAGCAGCCGTCGAGATACGCAGTATTTT; CDR3: CASSRRDTQYF
size: NA; D: TRBD1; V: TRBV5-1; J: TRBJ1-2; DNA: TGCGCCAGCAGCGAGGCGGGACAGGGTAGCTATGGCTACACCTTC; CDR3: CASSEAGQGSYGYTF
size: once; D: NA; V: TRBV18; J: TRBJ2-6; DNA: TGTGCCAGCTACAGGGAATCTGGGGCCAACGTCCTGACTTTC; CDR3: CASYRESGANVLTF
size: NA; D: NA; V: TRBV4-3; J: TRBJ2-5; DNA: TGCGCCAGCAGCCGACAGGCCCAAGAGACCCAGTACTTC; CDR3: CASSRQAQETQYF
size: NA; D: NA; V: TRBV4-3; J: TRBJ2-2; DNA: TGCGCCAGCAGCGCCTTAAGGGGGGCCGGGGAGCTGTTTTTT; CDR3: CASSALRGAGELFF
size: NA; D: NA; V: TRBV7-3; J: TRBJ2-1; DNA: TGTGCCAGCAGCTTCCGGGGCCGGGACTACAATGAGCAGTTCTTC; CDR3: CASSFRGRDYNEQFF
size: NA; D: NA; V: TRBV7-3; J: TRBJ1-1; DNA: TGTGCCAGCAGCTTACGCATGAACACTGAAGCTTTCTTT; CDR3: CASSLRMNTEAFF
size: NA; D: TRBD1; V: TRBV9; J: TRBJ1-3; DNA: TGTGCCAGCAGCGGAACAGGGGGCATGAGAAACACCATATATTTT; CDR3: CASSGTGGMRNTIYF
size: few; D: NA; V: TRBV2; J: TRBJ2-2; DNA: TGTGCCAGCAGCAGGTCGCAGATCGCGAACACCGGGGAGCTGTTTTTT; CDR3: CASSRSQIANTGELFF
size: NA; D: TRBD2; V: TRBV7-2; J: TRBJ2-5; DNA: TGTGCCAGCAGCTTAGCTTCGGGGGGGCGGCAAGAGACCCAGTACTTC; CDR3: CASSLASGGRQETQYF
size: NA; D: NA; V: TRBV9; J: TRBJ2-1; DNA: TGTGCCAGCAGCGTAGTCACTGGGAGCTCCTACAATGAGCAGTTCTTC; CDR3: CASSVVTGSSYNEQFF
size: NA; D: NA; V: TRBV2; J: TRBJ2-2; DNA: TGTGCCAGCAGATTGGACGGGAACACCGGGGAGCTGTTTTTT; CDR3: CASRLDGNTGELFF
size: NA; D: NA; V: TRBV1; J: TRBJ2-2; DNA: TGCACCAGCAGCCAAGTTTCGAGCTCCCCCGGTACCGGGGAGCTGTTTTTT; CDR3: CTSSQVSSSPGTGELFF
size: NA; D: NA; V: TRBV12-3/TRBV12-4; J: TRBJ1-2; DNA: TGTGCCAGCAGAAGGTTGAGCTATGGCTACACCTTC; CDR3: CASRRLSYGYTF
size: NA; D: NA; V: TRBV19; J: TRBJ1-6; DNA: TGTGCCTGTCAGGGATTCGATAATTCACCCCTCCACTTT; CDR3: CACQGFDNSPLHF
size: few; D: NA; V: TRBV9; J: TRBJ1-3; DNA: TGTGCCAGCAGCGGCAGGGTCGGAGGAAACACCATATATTTT; CDR3: CASSGRVGGNTIYF
size: NA; D: TRBD1; V: TRBV18; J: TRBJ2-2; DNA: TGTGCCAGCTCACCTCGGACAGGGGAAGCCGGGGAGCTGTTTTTT; CDR3: CASSPRTGEAGELFF
size: NA; D: NA; V: TRBV6-5; J: TRBJ2-2; DNA: TGTGCCAGCAGACCAGACCCCTCGAACACCGGGGAGCTGTTTTTT; CDR3: CASRPDPSNTGELFF
size: NA; D: NA; V: TRBV7-9; J: TRBJ2-6; DNA: TGTGCCAGCAGCTTGGGGCGGTACTCTGGGGCCAACGTCCTGACTTTC; CDR3: CASSLGRYSGANVLTF
size: NA; D: TRBD1; V: TRBV19; J: TRBJ1-6; DNA: TGTGCCAGTAATTCAGGGGGCTCGAACTCACCCCTCCACTTT; CDR3: CASNSGGSNSPLHF
size: NA; D: TRBD2; V: TRBV12-5; J: TRBJ2-5; DNA: TGTGCTAGTGGTTTGGGAGCTAGCGGGGGTGGAGAGACCCAGTACTTC; CDR3: CASGLGASGGGETQYF
size: NA; D: TRBD2; V: TRBV11-2; J: TRBJ2-3; DNA: TGTGCCAGCAGCCCCCGACTAGCGGGGTATAGGGATACGCAGTATTTT; CDR3: CASSPRLAGYRDTQYF
size: NA; D: NA; V: TRBV28; J: TRBJ2-3; DNA: TGTGCCAGCAGTTACGGGGGCCTTAGCACAGATACGCAGTATTTT; CDR3: CASSYGGLSTDTQYF